The rows below give T cell receptor beta chains drawn from one sample of a study of blood T cell repertoires in COVID-19. The repertoire was sequenced with immunoSEQ multiplex PCR; TCRdb's copy has only in-frame clones and lacks some. The profile shows about 50,000 clones, 90% of them singletons. Source material: peripheral blood. All receptors come from an elderly woman with acute or convalescent COVID-19. The CDR3 runs from the conserved cysteine through the conserved F or W. D genes are given only for firm matches. Clone sizes are given selectively: once, few, many, or a class where the clone is expanded.

abundance: NA; j_gene: TRBJ2-2; d_gene: TRBD2; v_gene: TRBV24-1; CDR3aa: CATSDHSGRAAGELFF; CDR3nt: TGTGCCACCAGTGACCATAGCGGGAGGGCTGCCGGGGAGCTGTTTTTT
abundance: NA; j_gene: TRBJ2-7; d_gene: TRBD1; v_gene: TRBV7-8; CDR3aa: CASNRDRTYEQYF; CDR3nt: TGTGCCAGCAACCGGGACAGGACCTACGAGCAGTACTTC
abundance: NA; j_gene: TRBJ1-2; d_gene: NA; v_gene: TRBV2; CDR3aa: CASNIQGGYTF; CDR3nt: TGTGCCAGCAACATCCAGGGTGGCTACACCTTC
abundance: NA; j_gene: TRBJ1-1; d_gene: TRBD1; v_gene: TRBV6-1; CDR3aa: CASSEVQGVSGFF; CDR3nt: TGTGCCAGCAGTGAAGTTCAGGGGGTAAGTGGTTTCTTT
abundance: few; j_gene: TRBJ2-7; d_gene: TRBD2; v_gene: TRBV5-5; CDR3aa: CASSLVAGGPYEQYF; CDR3nt: TGTGCCAGCAGCTTGGTAGCGGGAGGGCCCTACGAGCAGTACTTC
abundance: NA; j_gene: TRBJ2-3; d_gene: TRBD1; v_gene: TRBV18; CDR3aa: CASSPTLSGGDTQYF; CDR3nt: TGTGCCAGCTCACCAACTCTATCAGGGGGAGATACGCAGTATTTT
abundance: NA; j_gene: TRBJ1-4; d_gene: NA; v_gene: TRBV19; CDR3aa: CASSIGENEKLFF; CDR3nt: TGTGCCAGTAGTATCGGAGAGAATGAAAAACTGTTTTTT
abundance: NA; j_gene: TRBJ2-5; d_gene: TRBD2; v_gene: TRBV7-2; CDR3aa: CASSLRGSGNLQTQYF; CDR3nt: TGTGCCAGCAGCCTACGGGGTAGCGGGAACCTTCAGACCCAGTACTTC
abundance: NA; j_gene: TRBJ2-7; d_gene: NA; v_gene: TRBV15; CDR3aa: CATSRDKVLRAGAYEQYF; CDR3nt: TGTGCCACCAGCAGAGATAAAGTTCTGAGGGCTGGAGCCTACGAGCAGTACTTC
abundance: NA; j_gene: TRBJ1-1; d_gene: NA; v_gene: TRBV4-2; CDR3aa: CASSQDKVGGNTEAFF; CDR3nt: TGTGCCAGCAGCCAAGATAAGGTCGGGGGGAACACTGAAGCTTTCTTT
abundance: NA; j_gene: TRBJ1-6; d_gene: NA; v_gene: TRBV11-3; CDR3aa: CASSLPLRGSPLHF; CDR3nt: TGTGCCAGCAGCTTGCCCCTTCGAGGGTCACCCCTCCACTTT